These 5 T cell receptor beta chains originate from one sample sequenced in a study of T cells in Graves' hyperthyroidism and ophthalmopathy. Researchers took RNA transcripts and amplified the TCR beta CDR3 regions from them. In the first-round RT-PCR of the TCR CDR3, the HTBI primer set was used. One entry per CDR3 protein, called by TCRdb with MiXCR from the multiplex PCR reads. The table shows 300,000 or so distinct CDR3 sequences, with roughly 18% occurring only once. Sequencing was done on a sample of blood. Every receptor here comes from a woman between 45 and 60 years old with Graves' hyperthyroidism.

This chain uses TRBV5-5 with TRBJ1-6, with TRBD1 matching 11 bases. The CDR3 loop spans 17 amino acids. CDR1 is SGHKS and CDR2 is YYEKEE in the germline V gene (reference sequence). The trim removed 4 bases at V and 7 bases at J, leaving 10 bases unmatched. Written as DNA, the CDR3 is TGTGCCAGCAGCCGACTCCTGGACAGGGGGCTGAATTCACCCCTCCACTTT. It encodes CASSRLLDRGLNSPLHF.

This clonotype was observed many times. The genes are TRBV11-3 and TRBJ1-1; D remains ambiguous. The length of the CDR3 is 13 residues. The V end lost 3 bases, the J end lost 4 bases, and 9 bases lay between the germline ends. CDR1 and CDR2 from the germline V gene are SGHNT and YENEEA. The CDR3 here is CASSFRGSTEAFF. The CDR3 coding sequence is TGTGCCAGCAGCTTCCGGGGTTCCACTGAAGCTTTCTTT.

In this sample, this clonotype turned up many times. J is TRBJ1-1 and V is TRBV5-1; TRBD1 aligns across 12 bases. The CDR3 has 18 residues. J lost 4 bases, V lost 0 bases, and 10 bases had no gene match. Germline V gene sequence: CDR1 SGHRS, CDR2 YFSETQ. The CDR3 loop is CASSLGYRDRGHGTEAFF. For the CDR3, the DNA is TGCGCCAGCAGCTTGGGGTATAGGGACAGGGGGCACGGCACTGAAGCTTTCTTT.

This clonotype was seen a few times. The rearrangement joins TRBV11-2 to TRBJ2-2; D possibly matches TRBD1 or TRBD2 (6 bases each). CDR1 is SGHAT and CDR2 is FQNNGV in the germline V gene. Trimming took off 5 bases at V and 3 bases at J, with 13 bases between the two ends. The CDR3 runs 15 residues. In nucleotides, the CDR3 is TGTGCCAGCAGCAGTGGAGGGGGGTACACCGGGGAGCTGTTTTTT. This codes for CASSSGGGYTGELFF.

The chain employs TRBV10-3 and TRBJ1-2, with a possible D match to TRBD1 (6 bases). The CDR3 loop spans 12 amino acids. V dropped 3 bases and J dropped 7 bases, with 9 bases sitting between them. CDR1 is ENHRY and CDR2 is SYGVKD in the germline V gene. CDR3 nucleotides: TGTGCCATCAGTGAAGGGGGGGGTGGCTACACCTTC. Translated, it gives CAISEGGGGYTF.